These 26 T cell receptor beta chains share one sample of origin, sequenced in a study of CD8+ T cells in alopecia areata. It was cDNA, reverse transcribed from extracted RNA, that served as the sequencing template. Using immunoSEQ multiplex PCR, the repertoire was profiled, and TCRdb retains in-frame clones only, with some absent. The data show under 250,000 clones, approximately 61% seen once. The sequencing used CD4+ T cells sorted from blood, collected at week 0. These TCRs come from a human donor with alopecia areata.

This chain links TRBV7-9 with TRBJ2-1; D is unresolved. CDR1 and CDR2 from the germline V gene are SEHNR and FQNEAQ (reference sequence). Trimming stripped 2 bases from V and 8 bases from J, with 7 bases between. The length of the CDR3 is 12 residues. The CDR3 reads CASSLSWDEQFF. For the CDR3, the DNA is TGTGCCAGCAGCTTATCATGGGATGAGCAGTTCTTC.

The chain joins TRBV30 to TRBJ1-2; D gene unclear. Trimming pared 2 bases from V and 5 bases from J, leaving 12 bases between. The germline V gene encodes CDR1 GTSNPN and CDR2 SVGIG (reference sequence). The CDR3 sequence is 13 residues long. The CDR3 region is CAWSRDTTYGYTF. The CDR3 bases are TGTGCCTGGAGTAGAGACACGACTTATGGCTACACCTTC.

The chain uses TRBV6-5 and TRBJ1-2; weak D call: TRBD1 (6 bases). The CDR3 has 13 amino acids. In germline, CDR1 is MNHEY, CDR2 SVGAGI. Trimming removed 5 bases at V and 8 bases at J, with 15 bases between. The CDR3 DNA follows: TGTGCCAGCAGTACAGGGTTTTCGAGCGGCTACACCTTC. Translating gives CASSTGFSSGYTF.

The gene calls are TRBV7-6 and TRBJ1-6; possible D gene TRBD1, 5 bases. The CDR3 sequence is 15 residues long. V was pared by 2 bases and J by 10 bases, with 15 bases between. Germline V gene sequence: CDR1 SGHVS, CDR2 FNYEAQ. The DNA for the CDR3 is TGTGCCAGCAGCTTATTGGTAGGGGAACAATCACCCCTCCACTTT. Protein: CASSLLVGEQSPLHF.

As regards this clone: The sample has other DNA sequences that encode this CDR3 too. The chain joins TRBV29-1 to TRBJ2-7, with TRBD1 matching over 10 bases. The CDR3 contains 12 residues. The ends lost 3 bases at V and 4 bases at J; junction bases unmatched: 0. CDR1 is SQVTM, CDR2 ANQGSEA, per germline. The CDR3 DNA reads as TGCAGCGTTGAGGGACAGGGGTACGAGCAGTACTTC. It specifies CSVEGQGYEQYF.

The chain recombines TRBV4-1 with TRBJ2-2; 9 nucleotides line up with TRBD1. V shed 4 bases, J shed 3 bases, and the junction held 12 bases outside the gene matches. Germline V gene sequence: CDR1 MGHRA, CDR2 YSYEKL. The length of the CDR3 is 18 residues. CDR3: CASSLGTSGQGYTGELFF. CDR3 coding DNA: TGCGCCAGCAGCCTCGGAACCTCGGGACAGGGTTACACCGGGGAGCTGTTTTTT.

This clone has more than one count but fewer than ten. J is TRBJ1-5 and V is TRBV18; 10 bases match TRBD1. Germline V gene data show CDR1 as KGHSH and CDR2 as LQKENI. With 3 bases clipped from V and 2 bases from J, the junction kept 4 bases outside the gene matches. CDR3 size: 16 residues. The CDR3 reads CASSPRQGAGNQPQHF. In nucleotides, the CDR3 is TGTGCCAGCTCACCCCGACAGGGGGCCGGCAATCAGCCCCAGCATTTT.

The chain joins TRBV30 to TRBJ2-4; D is uncertain. Deletions cut 4 bases from V and 0 bases from J, with 13 bases between. This CDR3 has 15 amino acids. The germline V gene has CDR1 GTSNPN and CDR2 SVGIG (reference sequence). The CDR3: CAWTVGVLAKNIQYF. DNA of the CDR3: TGTGCCTGGACCGTAGGAGTTCTAGCCAAAAACATTCAGTACTTC.

Here the CDR3 DNA reads TGTGCCAGCAGTTACCGCGACGGCTCCTACAATGAGCAGTTCTTC. Translating it yields CASSYRDGSYNEQFF. This chain joins TRBV6-5 and TRBJ2-1; D gene unclear. CDR1 is MNHEY, CDR2 SVGAGI, per germline. Trimming took 2 bases from V and 0 from J, leaving 8 bases between them. There are 15 residues in the CDR3.

The rearrangement joins TRBV2 to TRBJ1-1; D is ambiguous. This CDR3 contains 14 residues. Germline CDR1 reads SNHLY; CDR2 reads FYNNEI. The V end lost 1 base, the J end lost 7 bases, and 13 bases lay between the germline ends. The CDR3 bases are TGTGCCAGCAGTGAAGATTACGATGGTGGTGAAGCTTTCTTT. This sequence encodes CASSEDYDGGEAFF.

This chain joins TRBV2 and TRBJ1-2; maybe TRBD1 (6 bases). V gave up 4 bases and J gave up 2 bases, with 11 bases separating them. CDR1 is SNHLY, CDR2 FYNNEI, per germline. The CDR3 spans 14 residues. Written as DNA, the CDR3 is TGTGCCAGCAGTGTACAGGGCGCGAACTATGGCTACACCTTC. It is translated as CASSVQGANYGYTF.

This clone was recorded a few times. The chain combines TRBV30 with TRBJ2-1; D not resolved. Trimming cost V 0 bases and J 8 bases, with 5 bases left between them. The CDR3 covers 11 residues. CDR1 is GTSNPN and CDR2 is SVGIG in the germline V gene (reference sequence). CDR3 nucleotides: TGTGCCTGGAGTGTACGGTATGAGCAGTTCTTC. As protein: CAWSVRYEQFF.

The CDR3 region is CASSSGQARSYGYTF. CDR3 coding DNA: TGCGCCAGCAGCTCCGGACAGGCCCGGAGCTATGGCTACACCTTC. The chain couples TRBV5-1 to TRBJ1-2, with 7 bases identical to TRBD1. Losses at the gene ends were 3 bases for V and 4 bases for J; bases not matched to a gene: 9. Germline CDR1 is SGHRS and CDR2 is YFSETQ. The length of the CDR3 is 15 residues.

The chain recombines TRBV27 with TRBJ1-5; D remains unclear. Per germline, CDR1 MNHEY and CDR2 SMNVEV (reference sequence). This CDR3 is built from 13 residues. Deletions cut 4 bases from V and 7 bases from J, with 11 bases between. CDR3 amino acids: CASSSSAGQPQHF. The DNA of the CDR3 is TGTGCCAGCAGTTCATCGGCAGGCCAGCCCCAGCATTTT.

This clone was found a few times. One junction end does not reproduce the germline sequence, and a read error may be involved. The rearrangement links TRBV19 to TRBJ1-1; 7 bases are shared with TRBD1. From germline, CDR1 is LNHDA and CDR2 SQIVND (reference sequence). CDR3 length: 14 residues. The CDR3 DNA is TGTGCCAGTAGATCAGGGGGTGTGAAGACTGAAGCTTTCTTT. Its translation is CASRSGGVKTEAFF.

This clone was seen more than once but under ten times. The chain has TRBV5-4 and TRBJ2-4; possibly TRBD1 for D (8 bases). Germline lookup yields CDR1 SGHNT and CDR2 YYREEE (reference sequence). The V end was cut by 4 bases, the J end by 1 base, with 18 bases between. This CDR3 comprises 17 residues. Here the CDR3 reads CASSSGTGPGAKNIQYF. As DNA, the CDR3 is TGTGCCAGCAGCAGCGGGACAGGCCCCGGGGCCAAAAACATTCAGTACTTC.

The chain joins TRBV30 to TRBJ1-4; D remains ambiguous. Trimming cost V 1 base and J 7 bases, with 13 bases left between them. This CDR3 has 14 residues. Per the germline V gene, CDR1 is GTSNPN and CDR2 is SVGIG (reference sequence). The CDR3 reads CAWSEYGIGEKLFF. CDR3 DNA: TGTGCCTGGAGTGAGTATGGTATTGGTGAAAAACTGTTTTTT.

The V and J genes are TRBV27 and TRBJ2-1; TRBD2 matches 10 bases. J was trimmed by 4 bases and V by 5 bases; bases with no gene match: 5. The CDR3 totals 15 residues. The V gene's germline CDR1 is MNHEY and CDR2 SMNVEV (reference sequence). The CDR3 nucleotides read TGTGCCAGCAGTCGACTAGCGGGCGGATACAATGAGCAGTTCTTC. It codes for CASSRLAGGYNEQFF.

The chain links TRBV6-1 to TRBJ2-7; 10 bases are shared with TRBD1. The CDR3 has 15 residues. Per the germline V gene, CDR1 is MNHNS and CDR2 is SASEGT. With V trimmed by 6 bases and J by 3 bases, 8 bases remained unmatched. CDR3 sequence (DNA): TGTGCCAGCAGAATCTCCGGGACAGGGGTCTACGAGCAGTACTTC. Amino acid sequence: CASRISGTGVYEQYF.

The chain links TRBV29-1 to TRBJ2-1; tentatively, D is TRBD1 (6 bases). Trimming pared 2 bases from V and 8 bases from J, leaving 16 bases between. Germline V CDR1 and CDR2: SQVTM, ANQGSEA. This CDR3 has 14 amino acids. The CDR3, as DNA: TGCAGCGTTGAACTGACAGGTGGAGGCGATGAGCAGTTCTTC. It translates to CSVELTGGGDEQFF.

The rearrangement joins TRBV2 to TRBJ2-3; TRBD1 is a possible D gene (5 bases). This CDR3 spans 13 amino acids. Between the trimmed V and J ends, which lost 1 base and 9 bases, there was a span of 11 bases. CDR1 and CDR2 from the germline V gene are SNHLY and FYNNEI. CDR3 amino acids: CASSEDRRETQYF. CDR3 sequence (DNA): TGTGCCAGCAGTGAAGACAGGAGAGAGACGCAGTATTTT.

The chain is built from TRBV5-1 and TRBJ1-2; D gene unclear. The CDR3 length is 18 residues. The ends were cut back, 6 bases at V and 0 bases at J, with 24 bases in the middle. CDR1 and CDR2 (germline): SGHRS, YFSETQ. CDR3 nucleotide sequence: TGCGCCAGCACCTGGGGAGGAAGAGACAATTTAGCTAACTATGGCTACACCTTC. Protein sequence: CASTWGGRDNLANYGYTF.

This clone came up a few times. The chain joins TRBV30 to TRBJ2-3, with D perhaps matching TRBD2 (6 bases). This CDR3 spans 13 amino acids. Trimming left V 5 bases short and J 1 base short, with 10 bases between. The germline V gene has CDR1 GTSNPN and CDR2 SVGIG (reference sequence). This CDR3 is CAWEGLGTDTQYF. CDR3 sequence (DNA): TGTGCCTGGGAGGGACTCGGCACAGATACGCAGTATTTT.

V is TRBV7-2 and J is TRBJ2-7; 7 bases match TRBD2. Germline lookup yields CDR1 SGHTA and CDR2 FQGNSA. The V segment lost 1 base and the J segment 4 bases; nucleotides outside the gene matches: 4. The CDR3 runs to 14 residues. In DNA, the CDR3 is TGTGCCAGCAGCTTAGGCGGGAGCCAGTACGAGCAGTACTTC. Protein: CASSLGGSQYEQYF.

The table lists this clone with a few counts. The genes are TRBV6-5 and TRBJ2-2, with no clear D. The CDR3 loop spans 14 amino acids. The V end lost 6 bases, the J end lost 4 bases, and 12 bases lay between the germline ends. The V gene's germline CDR1 is MNHEY and CDR2 SVGAGI. The CDR3 sequence: CASSEASSTGELFF. CDR3 DNA: TGTGCCAGCAGCGAAGCCAGCAGCACCGGGGAGCTGTTTTTT.

In its sample, this clone was seen once. J is TRBJ2-5 and V is TRBV29-1; no definite D call. The germline gives CDR1 SQVTM, CDR2 ANQGSEA. This CDR3 has 13 amino acids. V was pared by 3 bases and J by 0 bases, with 8 bases between. The CDR3 loop is CSVENKYQETQYF. Written as DNA, the CDR3 is TGCAGCGTTGAGAACAAGTACCAAGAGACCCAGTACTTC.